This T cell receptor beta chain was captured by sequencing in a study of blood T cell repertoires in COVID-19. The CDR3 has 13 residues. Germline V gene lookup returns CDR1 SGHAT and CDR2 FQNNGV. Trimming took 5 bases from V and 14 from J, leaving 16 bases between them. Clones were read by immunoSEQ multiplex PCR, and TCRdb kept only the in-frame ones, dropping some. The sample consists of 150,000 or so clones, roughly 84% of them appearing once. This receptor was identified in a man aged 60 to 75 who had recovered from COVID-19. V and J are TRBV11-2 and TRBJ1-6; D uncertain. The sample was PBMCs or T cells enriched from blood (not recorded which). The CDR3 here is CASSNRVTRSLHF. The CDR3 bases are TGTGCCAGCAGCAACCGGGTCACCAGATCCCTCCACTTT.